This is a list of T cell receptor beta chains from one sample in a study of cytomegalovirus exposure and HLA in healthy donors. Assay: immunoSEQ multiplex PCR; the TCRdb copy retains only in-frame clones and omits some. The repertoire holds some 200,000 clones, with around 80% as singletons. Sequences were obtained from PBMCs. The source is a woman aged 25 to 39 in good health and CMV-seronegative. Each CDR3 is given with its conserved first and last residue. Fields, in order: V gene, J gene, D gene, clone size, CDR3 protein, CDR3 DNA. A D gene is named only where the DNA matches it firmly. Size values are once, few and many counts, or a class for expanded clones, and some rows have none.

V gene: TRBV28; J gene: TRBJ1-2; D gene: .; clone size: few; CDR3 protein: CASLSAGSDYGYTF; CDR3 DNA: TGTGCCAGCTTGAGTGCAGGTTCGGACTATGGCTACACCTTC
V gene: TRBV5-6; J gene: TRBJ2-2; D gene: .; clone size: .; CDR3 protein: CASSSTWEKNTGELFF; CDR3 DNA: TGTGCCAGCAGCTCTACTTGGGAGAAGAACACCGGGGAGCTGTTTTTT
V gene: TRBV11-2; J gene: TRBJ2-3; D gene: TRBD1; clone size: .; CDR3 protein: CASSETTGVTTDTQYF; CDR3 DNA: TGTGCCAGCAGCGAAACAACAGGGGTCACCACAGATACGCAGTATTTT
V gene: TRBV6-1; J gene: TRBJ1-5; D gene: .; clone size: few; CDR3 protein: CASVGAYSNQPQHF; CDR3 DNA: TGTGCCAGCGTGGGAGCTTATAGCAATCAGCCCCAGCATTTT
V gene: TRBV6-8; J gene: TRBJ2-5; D gene: TRBD1; clone size: .; CDR3 protein: CASSRDRGTETQYF; CDR3 DNA: TGTGCCAGCAGTAGGGACAGGGGAACAGAGACCCAGTACTTC
V gene: TRBV5-1; J gene: TRBJ2-1; D gene: .; clone size: .; CDR3 protein: CASNTGNSSYNEQFF; CDR3 DNA: TGCGCCAGCAACACAGGGAACAGCTCCTACAATGAGCAGTTCTTC
V gene: TRBV7-2; J gene: TRBJ1-3; D gene: .; clone size: .; CDR3 protein: CASSYSTGGFSGNTIYF; CDR3 DNA: TGTGCCAGCAGCTACTCGACGGGGGGCTTTTCTGGAAACACCATATATTTT
V gene: TRBV7-9; J gene: TRBJ1-5; D gene: .; clone size: .; CDR3 protein: CASSWDTNQPQHF; CDR3 DNA: TGTGCCAGCAGCTGGGACACGAATCAGCCCCAGCATTTT
V gene: TRBV5-1; J gene: TRBJ2-1; D gene: TRBD2; clone size: once; CDR3 protein: CASSFGGGRGNEQFF; CDR3 DNA: TGCGCCAGCAGCTTTGGCGGGGGGCGAGGGAATGAGCAGTTCTTC
V gene: TRBV11-2; J gene: TRBJ2-1; D gene: .; clone size: .; CDR3 protein: CASSLRVAQRPYNEQFF; CDR3 DNA: TGTGCCAGCAGCTTACGTGTCGCCCAGCGGCCCTACAATGAGCAGTTCTTC
V gene: TRBV4-2; J gene: TRBJ2-2; D gene: TRBD2; clone size: .; CDR3 protein: CASSLSGRATGELFF; CDR3 DNA: TGTGCCAGCAGCCTCAGCGGGAGGGCCACCGGGGAGCTGTTTTTT
V gene: TRBV27; J gene: TRBJ1-2; D gene: .; clone size: .; CDR3 protein: CASTLSSGGGGYTF; CDR3 DNA: TGTGCCAGCACCCTATCCTCGGGAGGGGGAGGCTACACCTTC
V gene: TRBV27; J gene: TRBJ1-3; D gene: .; clone size: .; CDR3 protein: CASSDRPSGNTIYF; CDR3 DNA: TGTGCCAGCAGTGACAGGCCCTCTGGAAACACCATATATTTT
V gene: TRBV28; J gene: TRBJ2-7; D gene: TRBD2; clone size: .; CDR3 protein: CASSPEGLAGARGLGDEQYF; CDR3 DNA: TGTGCCAGCAGCCCGGAGGGACTAGCGGGAGCTCGGGGCCTTGGTGACGAGCAGTACTTC
V gene: TRBV25-1; J gene: TRBJ1-2; D gene: .; clone size: .; CDR3 protein: CASSNAGDFGYTF; CDR3 DNA: TGTGCCAGCAGCAATGCGGGCGATTTCGGCTACACCTTC
V gene: TRBV7-6; J gene: TRBJ1-1; D gene: TRBD1; clone size: .; CDR3 protein: CASSPATGANTEAFF; CDR3 DNA: TGTGCCAGCAGCCCAGCGACAGGGGCGAACACTGAAGCTTTCTTT
V gene: TRBV6-5; J gene: TRBJ2-7; D gene: TRBD1; clone size: .; CDR3 protein: CASSLGTGLEQYF; CDR3 DNA: TGTGCCAGCAGTTTGGGGACAGGCCTGGAGCAGTACTTC
V gene: TRBV7-2; J gene: TRBJ2-5; D gene: .; clone size: .; CDR3 protein: CASSSAGEMTQYF; CDR3 DNA: TGTGCCAGCAGTTCTGCAGGGGAGATGACCCAGTACTTC
V gene: TRBV5-1; J gene: TRBJ1-2; D gene: .; clone size: few; CDR3 protein: CASSLDGGANYGYTF; CDR3 DNA: TGCGCCAGCAGCTTGGACGGGGGGGCTAACTATGGCTACACCTTC